This passage covers 23 T cell receptor beta chains from one sample sequenced in a study of CD8+CD57+ T cells in acquired aplastic anemia. Genomic DNA constituted the template upon which TCR beta VDJ and CDR3 profiling was performed. TCRdb re-derived calls from the reads in MiXCR, one entry per CDR3 protein. Of 400,000 to 450,000 distinct CDR3 sequences detected, 55% to 70% appear once; the ten largest clones hold less than 4%. Specimen: sorted CD4+, CD8+, or CD8+CD57+ T cells (not recorded which) from PBMCs. The receptors originated from a human donor in good health, serving as a control.

This clonotype appeared once. The CDR3 bases are TGTGCCAGCAGTGAGGCGGGATTTGGTGAGCAGTTCTTC. Its translation is CASSEAGFGEQFF. The chain has TRBV2 and TRBJ2-1; D is perhaps TRBD2 (6 bases). The CDR3 covers 13 residues. Germline values: CDR1 SNHLY, CDR2 FYNNEI. Trimming cost V 3 bases and J 9 bases, with 12 bases left between them. Full variable domain (missing parts from reference TRBV2 and TRBJ2-1): EPEVTQTPSHQVTQMGQEVILRCVPISNHLYFYWYRQILGQKVEFLVSFYNNEISEKSEIFDDQFSVERPDGSNFTLKIRSTKLEDSAMYFCASSEAGFGEQFFGPGTRLTVL.

The chain carries TRBV15 and TRBJ1-6; D remains unclear. V gave up 0 bases and J gave up 9 bases, with 9 bases separating them. This CDR3 has 14 amino acids. The V gene's germline CDR1 is LNHNV and CDR2 YYDKDF (reference sequence). CDR3 coding DNA: TGTGCCACCAGCAGAGATGTAGATCCTTCACCCCTCCACTTT. Its protein is CATSRDVDPSPLHF.

The CDR3 bases are TGTGCCAGCAGCATCGGTCCTGGTGGAAGCTCCTACGAGCAGTACTTC. Translation: CASSIGPGGSSYEQYF. The chain employs TRBV9 and TRBJ2-7; D not certain. Germline V lookup: CDR1 SGDLS, CDR2 YYNGEE. The CDR3 contains 16 residues. Trimming shortened V by 4 bases and J by 0 bases, and 17 bases separated the two germline ends.

The chain uses TRBV6-2 or TRBV6-3 and TRBJ2-5, with D tentatively TRBD1 or TRBD2 (6 bases each). This CDR3 has 13 residues. Trimming removed 6 bases from V and 5 bases from J, with 13 bases in between. The germline V gene encodes CDR1 MNHEY and CDR2 SVGEGT. CDR3 bases: TGTGCCAGCAGCAGACAGGCGGGGGAGACCCAGTACTTC. Its translation: CASSRQAGETQYF.

Points on this clonotype: One junction end disagrees with the germline gene, perhaps due to a read error. The chain uses TRBV7-8 and TRBJ2-1; D ambiguous. Germline lookup yields CDR1 SGHVS and CDR2 FQNEAQ. The CDR3 is 14 residues long. The CDR3 DNA sequence: TGTACTTCTAGGTTAGAAGCTGGAAGCAATGCGCAGTTCTTC. It yields the protein CTSRLEAGSNAQFF.

Many counts were recorded for this clonotype. The J gene is TRBJ1-2, the V gene TRBV9, with unresolved D. Trimming pared 0 bases from V and 2 bases from J, leaving 8 bases between. Germline CDR1 SGDLS, CDR2 YYNGEE. This CDR3 contains 14 residues. The CDR3: CASSVDGTNYGYTF. Written as DNA, the CDR3 is TGTGCCAGCAGCGTAGATGGAACCAACTATGGCTACACCTTC.

As concerns this clonotype: At one end the junction does not follow the germline gene, possibly because of a read error. The gene calls are TRBV10-2 and TRBJ2-2; the D gene is possibly TRBD1 (7 bases). The CDR3 loop spans 17 amino acids. Germline CDR1 is WSHSY and CDR2 is SAAADI. CDR3 sequence reads: CASSLGTEAMGGGELFF. The CDR3 bases are TGTGCCAGCAGCCTAGGGACAGAGGCGATGGGGGGCGGCGAGCTGTTTTTC.

The V call is TRBV20-1, the J call TRBJ2-4; D may be TRBD1 (5 bases). The CDR3 runs 16 residues. The V end was cut by 7 bases, the J end by 0 bases, with 19 bases between. Germline loops: CDR1 DFQATT, CDR2 SNEGSKA (reference sequence). This CDR3 reads CSVPPQGALAKNIQYF. CDR3 DNA: TGCAGTGTTCCACCCCAAGGGGCCCTAGCCAAAAACATTCAGTACTTC.

This clonotype was found many times. The V gene is TRBV20-1, the J gene TRBJ1-6; weak D call: TRBD1 (5 bases). The CDR3 contains 17 residues. Trimming stripped 3 bases from V and 0 bases from J, with 15 bases between. Germline V gives CDR1 DFQATT, CDR2 SNEGSKA (reference sequence). The CDR3 coding sequence is TGCAGTGCTAGTGTTGGGGGAGCCAGCTCCTATAATTCACCCCTCCACTTT. This codes for CSASVGGASSYNSPLHF.

The J gene is TRBJ2-1, the V gene TRBV19; D unresolved. V was clipped by 6 bases and J by 10 bases, with 16 bases between them. This CDR3 has 13 residues. CDR1 is LNHDA, CDR2 SQIVND, per germline (reference sequence). The CDR3 DNA reads as TGTGCCAGTAGCATGTCCGGGCCATGGGAGCAGTTCTTC. This sequence encodes CASSMSGPWEQFF.

This clonotype was counted ten times or more. CDR3 loop: CASTVAGGMGTQYF. In DNA form, the CDR3 reads TGCGCCAGCACCGTAGCGGGGGGGATGGGGACCCAGTACTTC. The chain uses TRBV5-1 and TRBJ2-5; 11 nucleotides align to TRBD2. From germline, CDR1 is SGHRS and CDR2 YFSETQ. The CDR3 has 14 residues. J gave up 7 bases and V 6 bases, and 8 bases lay outside the gene matches.

V and J are TRBV20-1 and TRBJ2-1; D gene uncertain. CDR1 is DFQATT and CDR2 is SNEGSKA in the germline V gene (reference sequence). V was shortened by 3 bases and J by 0 bases, with 9 bases between the two germline ends. This CDR3 region has 14 residues. In DNA, the CDR3 is TGCAGTGCTAGCCGGCAGAGCTCCTACAATGAGCAGTTCTTC. It translates to CSASRQSSYNEQFF.

The rearrangement uses TRBV9 and TRBJ2-1, with 14 bases fitting TRBD2. Germline V CDR1 and CDR2: SGDLS, YYNGEE. The CDR3 is 16 amino acids. Trimming removed 3 bases from V and 7 bases from J; junction bases left unmatched: 6. The CDR3 DNA reads as TGTGCCAGCAGCGGTGGGACTAGCGGGGGTCATAATGAGCAGTTCTTC. It encodes CASSGGTSGGHNEQFF.

V gene TRBV7-2 combines with J gene TRBJ2-7, with D unclear. The J call may be faulty, since TRBJ1-2 better matches the DNA end. Germline values: CDR1 SGHTA, CDR2 FQGNSA. This CDR3 region has 13 residues. The CDR3 loop is CASSPETVSGYTF. In nucleotides, the CDR3 is TGTGCCAGCAGCCCTGAGACGGTCAGTGGCTACACCTTC.

This clonotype occurred many times. The chain is built from TRBV7-2 and TRBJ2-5; the D gene is possibly TRBD2 (6 bases). The germline V gene has CDR1 SGHTA and CDR2 FQGNSA. The CDR3 length is 15 residues. V lost 5 bases and J lost 5, with 18 bases in between. The CDR3 here is CASSLDRGWYETQYF. For the CDR3, the DNA is TGTGCCAGCAGCCTAGATCGGGGGTGGTATGAGACCCAGTACTTC.

J is TRBJ2-5 and V is TRBV7-2; TRBD2 aligns across 15 bases. The CDR3 sequence is 14 residues long. In germline, CDR1 is SGHTA, CDR2 FQGNSA. The ends lost 3 bases at V and 11 bases at J; junction bases unmatched: 4. CDR3 coding DNA: TGTGCCAGCAGCTTTGGACTAGCGGGAGGGGAGCAGTACTTC. The encoded protein is CASSFGLAGGEQYF.

This clonotype came up many times. The CDR3 protein is CASSPSGGRTEQFF. The CDR3, as DNA: TGTGCCAGCAGTCCTAGCGGGGGGCGGACTGAGCAGTTCTTC. The chain joins TRBV2 to TRBJ2-1; 11 nucleotides match TRBD2. In germline, CDR1 is SNHLY, CDR2 FYNNEI. J gave up 9 bases and V 5 bases, and 6 bases lay outside the gene matches. CDR3 length equals 14 residues.

The V and J genes are TRBV9 and TRBJ2-6; TRBD2 is a possible D gene (6 bases). From germline, CDR1 is SGDLS and CDR2 YYNGEE. The CDR3 spans 18 residues. Trimming removed 1 base from V and 0 bases from J, with 14 bases in between. For the CDR3, the DNA is TGTGCCAGCAGCGTATCGGGGGTCGTCTACTCTGGGGCCAACGTCCTGACTTTC. This gives the protein CASSVSGVVYSGANVLTF.

As concerns this clonotype: It is unclear where the CDR3 begins or ends on the DNA, so no DNA is shown, and the CDR3 is as TCRdb lists it. The gene calls are TRBV9 and TRBJ1-2. Per germline, CDR1 SGDLS and CDR2 YYNGEE. The CDR3 is 15 amino acids in total, end residues counted. The CDR3 region is CASSVAFSEAFFDTF.

This clonotype was found many times. The chain combines TRBV6-2 or TRBV6-3 with TRBJ2-5; TRBD2 aligns across 7 bases. The CDR3 loop spans 13 amino acids. V dropped 6 bases and J dropped 3; count of bases not matched to a gene: 4. CDR1 and CDR2 (germline): MNHEY, SVGEGT. The CDR3 reads CASRLSGEETQYF. DNA of the CDR3: TGTGCCAGCAGGTTAAGCGGGGAAGAGACCCAGTACTTC.

The chain links TRBV20-1 to TRBJ1-2; D is perhaps TRBD1 (6 bases). Germline CDR1 reads DFQATT; CDR2 reads SNEGSKA (reference sequence). The V end lost 1 base, the J end lost 5 bases, and 17 bases lay between the germline ends. The CDR3 is 15 residues long. The CDR3, as DNA: TGCAGTGCTAGAGCGACCCGCACAGGGAGGTATGGCTACACCTTC. It specifies CSARATRTGRYGYTF.

The J gene is TRBJ2-7, the V gene TRBV12-3 or TRBV12-4; no reliable D call. Trimming pared 6 bases from V and 6 bases from J, leaving 15 bases between. This CDR3 has 13 residues. The CDR3 protein is CASRSELATEQYF. Written as DNA, the CDR3 is TGTGCCAGCAGGTCAGAACTCGCGACCGAGCAGTACTTC.

As to this clonotype: No conserved phenylalanine or tryptophan is present at the end of the CDR3, so a read error is the likely explanation. Because the CDR3's place on the DNA is in doubt, the DNA is left out and the CDR3 is given as listed by TCRdb. The chain combines TRBV7-9 with TRBJ1-5; TRBD1, the D gene given by the table, was not confirmed from the DNA. Germline lookup yields CDR1 SEHNR and CDR2 FQNEAQ (reference sequence). Ends included, the CDR3 has 13 residues. The CDR3 loop reads CASSLRGQGSPLH.